Each of the 25 T cell receptor beta chains below was sequenced from the same sample in a study of chemoradiotherapy in HPV16-positive cancers. Assay: immunoSEQ multiplex PCR; the TCRdb copy retains only in-frame clones and omits some. The sample has about 39,000 clones; approximately 73% are singletons. Sequencing was performed on blood, taken from a patient who underwent chemoradiotherapy. All receptors derive from a human donor with HPV-associated anogenital cancer.

The sample holds a few counts of this clone. The chain uses TRBV7-2 and TRBJ2-1, with 16 positions matching TRBD2. Germline V lookup: CDR1 SGHTA, CDR2 FQGNSA. The V gene end was trimmed by 3 bases and the J gene end by 9 bases; junction bases not matched to a gene: 5. CDR3 length equals 16 residues. This chain's CDR3 is CASSLGLAGGRGEQFF. The CDR3 DNA reads TGTGCCAGCAGCTTGGGACTAGCGGGGGGGCGTGGTGAGCAGTTCTTC.

The chain carries TRBV19 and TRBJ2-2; 9 positions agree with TRBD1. The CDR3 is 16 amino acids. Germline loops: CDR1 LNHDA, CDR2 SQIVND (reference sequence). Trimming removed 0 bases from V and 4 bases from J; junction bases left unmatched: 3. CDR3 DNA sequence: TGTGCCAGTAGTATAGATGGGACAGGGCGCACCGGGGAGCTGTTTTTT. Residues: CASSIDGTGRTGELFF.

This clone was picked up one time. The V and J genes are TRBV19 and TRBJ2-1; tentatively, D is TRBD1 (6 bases). Germline CDR1 LNHDA, CDR2 SQIVND (reference sequence). The CDR3 has 13 amino acids. Trimming removed 8 bases from V and 6 bases from J, with 14 bases in between. CDR3 nucleotides: TGTGCCAGTGCCCGGGACACCCCCAATGAGCAGTTCTTC. This translates into CASARDTPNEQFF.

V gene TRBV9 combines with J gene TRBJ2-1; 12 nucleotides align to TRBD2. V was clipped by 3 bases and J by 4 bases; unmatched bases: 5. This CDR3 has 16 amino acids. CDR1 is SGDLS, CDR2 YYNGEE, per germline. DNA of the CDR3: TGTGCCAGCAGCGGGGCCGGGACTAGCGGGTACAATGAGCAGTTCTTC. It translates to CASSGAGTSGYNEQFF.

The chain has TRBV19 and TRBJ2-2; D unresolved. The CDR3 is 13 amino acids. Deletions cut 2 bases from V and 6 bases from J, with 7 bases between. CDR1 LNHDA and CDR2 SQIVND come from the germline V gene (reference sequence). The CDR3 DNA follows: TGTGCCAGTAGTATAAGTCAGGCCGGGGAGCTGTTTTTT. Its protein product is CASSISQAGELFF.

This rearrangement joins TRBV25-1 to TRBJ1-6; the D is unclear. CDR1 and CDR2 (germline): MGHDK, SYGVNS. The CDR3 contains 15 residues. V was trimmed by 1 base and J by 6 bases, leaving 10 bases between them. CDR3 nucleotides: TGTGCCAGCAGTGAATCTGTGGGTTTTAATTCACCCCTCCACTTT. This codes for CASSESVGFNSPLHF.

This rearrangement joins TRBV4-1 to TRBJ1-2; perhaps TRBD1 as D (6 bases). V was shortened by 0 bases and J by 1 base, with 15 bases between the two germline ends. The germline V gene has CDR1 MGHRA and CDR2 YSYEKL. The CDR3 consists of 17 residues. CDR3 nucleotides: TGCGCCAGCAGCCAAGATCTGACAGGAGGAAGTAACTATGGCTACACCTTC. Its protein is CASSQDLTGGSNYGYTF.

The chain carries TRBV5-1 and TRBJ2-7, with 9 nucleotides matching TRBD1. CDR1 SGHRS and CDR2 YFSETQ come from the germline V gene. CDR3 length equals 15 residues. V dropped 0 bases and J dropped 7; count of bases not matched to a gene: 8. The CDR3 DNA is TGCGCCAGCAGCTTGGAGCCCGACAGGGGGAGGGAGCAGTACTTC. Translating it yields CASSLEPDRGREQYF.

The chain carries TRBV4-1 and TRBJ2-3; 8 bases are shared with TRBD1. CDR1 and CDR2 (germline): MGHRA, YSYEKL. The CDR3 consists of 16 residues. Unmatched junction bases numbered 8, after V lost 1 base and J lost 5 bases. In nucleotides, the CDR3 is TGCGCCAGCAGCCAAGGATCAGGGGGCGGTCGAGATACGCAGTATTTT. Translated: CASSQGSGGGRDTQYF.

The chain employs TRBV19 and TRBJ2-2, with 7 positions matching TRBD1. CDR3 size: 15 residues. The J segment lost 4 bases and the V segment lost 5 bases, leaving 7 bases of the junction unmatched. Looked up from germline, CDR1 is LNHDA and CDR2 is SQIVND (reference sequence). This chain's CDR3 is CASSSQGSGTGELFF. CDR3 nucleotides: TGTGCCAGTAGTTCACAGGGGTCGGGCACCGGGGAGCTGTTTTTT.

The gene calls are TRBV6-1 and TRBJ1-2; possibly TRBD1 for D (6 bases). The germline CDR1 and CDR2 sequences are MNHNS and SASEGT. V was pared by 2 bases and J by 2 bases, with 18 bases between. The CDR3 is 17 residues long. The CDR3 DNA is TGTGCCAGCAGTGAACTTGGCAGGGGAAAGAAAAACTATGGCTACACCTTC. It is translated as CASSELGRGKKNYGYTF.

The rearrangement joins TRBV5-8 to TRBJ2-7; TRBD1 matches 8 bases. CDR1 is SGHTS and CDR2 is YDEGEE in the germline V gene. V shed 3 bases and J 3 bases; nucleotides not matched to a gene: 5. This CDR3 spans 14 amino acids. CDR3 loop: CASSSTGGHYEQYF. The DNA for the CDR3 is TGTGCCAGCAGCTCCACAGGGGGGCACTACGAGCAGTACTTC.

The chain uses TRBV11-3 and TRBJ1-1, with a possible D match to TRBD1 (5 bases). In germline, CDR1 is SGHNT, CDR2 YENEEA. V lost 1 base, J lost 1 base, and 10 bases lay in between. The CDR3 sequence is 15 residues long. The CDR3: CASSLGGGGNTEAFF. CDR3 bases: TGTGCCAGCAGCTTAGGGGGGGGAGGGAACACTGAAGCTTTCTTT.

The rearrangement joins TRBV6-5 to TRBJ1-5; D not resolved. Germline CDR1 and CDR2: MNHEY and SVGAGI. The CDR3 is 14 residues long. Trimming left V 6 bases short and J 3 bases short, with 12 bases between. The CDR3 DNA sequence: TGTGCCAGCAGGCCGGGAAGAATCAATCAGCCCCAGCATTTT. This encodes CASRPGRINQPQHF.

The CDR3 coding sequence is TGTGCCAGCAGCTTAAAAAGGAGACTAGCGGGTAACACCGGGGAGCTGTTTTTT. The encoded protein is CASSLKRRLAGNTGELFF. The rearrangement links TRBV7-9 to TRBJ2-2; TRBD2 agrees at 10 bases. Germline trimming cut 2 bases from V and 2 bases from J; bases unmatched to any gene: 8. Germline loops: CDR1 SEHNR, CDR2 FQNEAQ (reference sequence). This CDR3 contains 18 residues.

The CDR3 nucleotides are TGTGCCAGCAGCTTACAGGGAGGAACCGGGGAGCTGTTTTTT. Translated: CASSLQGGTGELFF. V and J are TRBV11-1 and TRBJ2-2; weak D call: TRBD2 (6 bases). Trimming shortened V by 2 bases and J by 5 bases, and 9 bases separated the two germline ends. CDR3 length equals 14 residues. The germline V gene encodes CDR1 SGHAT and CDR2 FQDESV (reference sequence). The variable domain in full, completed from reference TRBV11-1 and TRBJ2-2, reads EAEVAQSPRYKITEKSQAVAFWCDPISGHATLYWYRQILGQGPELLVQFQDESVVDDSQLPKDRFSAERLKGVDSTLKIQPAELGDSAMYLCASSLQGGTGELFFGEGSRLTVL.

This chain joins TRBV5-1 and TRBJ1-3; D is perhaps TRBD1 (5 bases). In germline, CDR1 is SGHRS, CDR2 YFSETQ. This CDR3 region has 15 residues. V shed 0 bases and J shed 2 bases, with 9 bases lying between them. The CDR3 loop is CASSLDLGAGNTIYF. In DNA, the CDR3 is TGCGCCAGCAGCTTGGATCTGGGGGCTGGAAACACCATATATTTT.

V is TRBV2 and J is TRBJ2-3; the match to TRBD1 covers 10 bases. Germline V gene lookup returns CDR1 SNHLY and CDR2 FYNNEI. CDR3 length: 15 residues. Unmatched junction bases numbered 5, after V lost 2 bases and J lost 6 bases. DNA for the CDR3: TGTGCCAGCAGTGAACGACAGGGGGCAAGGGATACGCAGTATTTT. Encoded protein: CASSERQGARDTQYF. The full variable domain, with the rest looked up from reference TRBV2 and TRBJ2-3, is EPEVTQTPSHQVTQMGQEVILRCVPISNHLYFYWYRQILGQKVEFLVSFYNNEISEKSEIFDDQFSVERPDGSNFTLKIRSTKLEDSAMYFCASSERQGARDTQYFGPGTRLTVL.

V usage is TRBV4-3 and J usage is TRBJ1-1; D remains ambiguous. The germline V and J ends were trimmed by 2 bases and 5 bases, with 9 bases remaining between them. The CDR3 loop spans 13 amino acids. Per the germline V gene, CDR1 is LGHNA and CDR2 is YSLEER. Written as DNA, the CDR3 is TGCGCCAGCAGCCAATCGGGGTTTACTGAAGCTTTCTTT. It codes for CASSQSGFTEAFF.

This sequence joins TRBV18 and TRBJ1-6; tentative D call: TRBD1 (5 bases). V lost 3 bases to trimming and J lost 8 bases, with 14 bases between them. Germline V gene data show CDR1 as KGHSH and CDR2 as LQKENI. This CDR3 has 15 residues. CDR3 protein: CASSPTGGSDSPLHF. Written as DNA, the CDR3 is TGTGCCAGCTCACCCACAGGAGGAAGTGATTCACCCCTCCACTTT.

The V gene is TRBV10-3, the J gene TRBJ2-2; no firm D call. The CDR3 runs to 15 residues. V was cut by 0 bases and J by 1 base, with 6 bases left in between. The germline V gene encodes CDR1 ENHRY and CDR2 SYGVKD. The CDR3 here is CAISESAQNTGELFF. In DNA, the CDR3 is TGTGCCATCAGTGAGTCTGCACAGAACACCGGGGAGCTGTTTTTT.

The chain has TRBV18 and TRBJ2-7; D may be TRBD2 (5 bases). The length of the CDR3 is 12 residues. Trimming pared 6 bases from V and 6 bases from J, leaving 12 bases between. Germline V CDR1 and CDR2: KGHSH, LQKENI. The chain's CDR3 is CASSLLVGEQYF. The CDR3 DNA sequence: TGTGCCAGCTCTCTACTAGTAGGCGAGCAGTACTTC.

This sequence joins TRBV6-1 and TRBJ2-7; no clear D. Per germline, CDR1 MNHNS and CDR2 SASEGT. There are 14 residues in the CDR3. Trimming left V 2 bases short and J 0 bases short, with 8 bases between. CDR3 coding DNA: TGTGCCAGCAGTGAACGTTCTAACTCCTACGAGCAGTACTTC. Amino acids: CASSERSNSYEQYF.

The chain combines TRBV5-4 with TRBJ1-3, with D possibly matching TRBD1 (5 bases). Germline assignment: CDR1 SGHNT and CDR2 YYREEE (reference sequence). The V end was cut by 4 bases, the J end by 6 bases, with 11 bases between. The CDR3 extends over 13 amino acids. The CDR3 DNA is TGTGCCAGCAGCCCGGGGCTGGTAAACACCATATATTTT. Its translation: CASSPGLVNTIYF. The full variable domain, completed using reference TRBV5-4 and TRBJ1-3, is ETGVTQSPTHLIKTRGQQVTLRCSSQSGHNTVSWYQQALGQGPQFIFQYYREEENGRGNFPPRFSGLQFPNYSSELNVNALELDDSALYLCASSPGLVNTIYFGEGSWLTVV.

This clone was counted between two and nine times. The chain links TRBV2 to TRBJ1-5; a possible D gene is TRBD1 (5 bases). The V and J ends lost 3 bases and 7 bases respectively, with 7 bases between them. The germline V gene has CDR1 SNHLY and CDR2 FYNNEI. CDR3 length: 12 amino acids. The chain's CDR3 is CASSDRVQPQHF. In nucleotides, the CDR3 is TGTGCCAGCAGTGACAGGGTCCAGCCCCAGCATTTT. The full variable domain, its missing parts supplied by reference TRBV2 and TRBJ1-5, is EPEVTQTPSHQVTQMGQEVILRCVPISNHLYFYWYRQILGQKVEFLVSFYNNEISEKSEIFDDQFSVERPDGSNFTLKIRSTKLEDSAMYFCASSDRVQPQHFGDGTRLSIL.